This T cell receptor beta chain was obtained from a study of spatial heterogeneity in lung cancer. Study summary: PBMC collected at follow-up were sequenced when available, a median of roughly 25 months after resection.

This clonotype was seen repeatedly, ten times or more. Time point here: blood at routine non-recurrence follow-up after resection. No cells were sorted before sequencing. The whole RNA sequenced was extracted from tumor, nontumor lung or frozen PBMC. This CDR3 region has 17 residues. V lost 0 bases and J 2 bases, leaving 17 bases between the germline ends. Germline V gene lookup returns CDR1 SGHVS and CDR2 FQNEAQ. The library protocol tagged each TCR cDNA with a unique molecular identifier. TCRdb reprocessed the 5' RACE reads with MiXCR, giving one entry per CDR3 protein. The data hold about 3,100 distinct CDR3 sequences, with less than 20% observed a single time.

The chain combines TRBV7-8 with TRBJ2-7; no clear D. This receptor was taken from a male donor with early-stage non-small cell lung cancer. The material was PBMCs, obtained at follow-up. The CDR3 here is CASSLAPGSAPAYEQYF. The CDR3 region has the DNA TGTGCCAGCAGCTTAGCCCCCGGCTCTGCACCCGCCTACGAGCAGTACTTC.